The clone carrying this T cell receptor (beta chain) was recorded a few times. Only in-frame clones appear in the TCRdb table, and some are missing; sequencing was by immunoSEQ multiplex PCR. The table includes some 580,000 clones, 95% to 98% detected once. This entry belongs to a study of shared clonotypes between healthy human individuals. Germline lookup yields CDR1 LNHNV and CDR2 YYDKDF (reference sequence). This CDR3 contains 14 residues. V trimming: 5 bases; J trimming: 9 bases; junction bases outside the gene matches: 7. Donors included only healthy HIV-negative adults lacking recent acute infections or vaccinations. Division of CD4+ cells produced a CD45RA+ naive subset and a CD45RA-negative memory subset.

This chain connects TRBV15 to TRBJ1-5; 10 bases are shared with TRBD1. The TCR was taken from a woman in her 30s in good health. The sequenced material came from naive CD4+ T cells sorted from blood. Subset of the sample: CD45RA+ positively selected. The CDR3 coding sequence is TGTGCCACCAGCCCCGACAGGGGGCGGGGGCCCCAGCATTTT. It translates to CATSPDRGRGPQHF.